The clone carrying this T cell receptor (beta chain) has only a few counts. Its specificity is not known. It was with a sample-barcoded 5' primer and a J-beta primer mix that a second PCR of roughly 7 to 11 cycles was run. TCRdb re-called the 5' RACE reads through MiXCR, storing one row per CDR3 protein. This table has around 1.5 million distinct CDR3 sequences, 42% appearing once. The data were obtained in a study of blood T cells in healthy people across ages. Findings of the study overall: Reliance upon unsorted PBMCs precluded definitive naive versus antigen-experienced comparison. The study found more naive CD4+ cells and higher diversity in long-lived than aged donors.

The authors drew about 10 milliliters of peripheral blood from each donor. The J segment lost 8 bases and the V segment lost 3 bases, leaving 16 bases of the junction unmatched. The CDR3 length is 17 residues. The sequenced sample consisted of blood. The chain has TRBV12-3 or TRBV12-4 and TRBJ2-1; TRBD1 matches 7 bases. This clonotype was sampled from a woman aged 18-29 years in good health. The CDR3 loop reads CASSFSIQGVLDDEQFF. CDR3 bases: TGTGCCAGCAGTTTTTCAATCCAGGGGGTACTCGACGATGAGCAGTTCTTC.